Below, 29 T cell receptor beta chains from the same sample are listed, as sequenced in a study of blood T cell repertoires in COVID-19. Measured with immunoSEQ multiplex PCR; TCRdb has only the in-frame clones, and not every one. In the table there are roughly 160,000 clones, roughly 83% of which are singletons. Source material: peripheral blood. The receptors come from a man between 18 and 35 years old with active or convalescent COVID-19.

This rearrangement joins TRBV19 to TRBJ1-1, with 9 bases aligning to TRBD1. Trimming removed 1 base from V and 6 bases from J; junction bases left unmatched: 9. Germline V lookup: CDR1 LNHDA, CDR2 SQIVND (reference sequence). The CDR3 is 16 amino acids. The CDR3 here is CASSIGGGQGYPEAFF. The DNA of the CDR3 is TGTGCCAGTAGTATAGGAGGGGGACAGGGCTACCCTGAAGCTTTCTTT.

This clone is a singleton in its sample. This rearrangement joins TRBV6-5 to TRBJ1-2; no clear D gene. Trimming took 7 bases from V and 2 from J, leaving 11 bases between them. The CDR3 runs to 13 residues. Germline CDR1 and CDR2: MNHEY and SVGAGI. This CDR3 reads CASTYTVNYGYTF. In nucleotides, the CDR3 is TGTGCCAGCACCTACACAGTCAACTATGGCTACACCTTC.

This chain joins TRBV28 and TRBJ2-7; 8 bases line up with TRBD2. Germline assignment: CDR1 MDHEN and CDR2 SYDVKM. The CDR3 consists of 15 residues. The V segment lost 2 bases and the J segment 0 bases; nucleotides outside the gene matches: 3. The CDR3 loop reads CASSLPTSDSYEQYF. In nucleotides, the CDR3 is TGTGCCAGCAGTTTACCGACTAGCGACTCCTACGAGCAGTACTTC.

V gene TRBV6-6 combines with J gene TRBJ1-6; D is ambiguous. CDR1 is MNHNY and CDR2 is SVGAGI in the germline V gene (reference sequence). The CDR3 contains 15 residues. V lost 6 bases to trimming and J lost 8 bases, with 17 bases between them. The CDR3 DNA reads TGTGCCAGCAGACTGCTGGGTTTCGGGGATTCACCCCTCCACTTT. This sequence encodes CASRLLGFGDSPLHF.

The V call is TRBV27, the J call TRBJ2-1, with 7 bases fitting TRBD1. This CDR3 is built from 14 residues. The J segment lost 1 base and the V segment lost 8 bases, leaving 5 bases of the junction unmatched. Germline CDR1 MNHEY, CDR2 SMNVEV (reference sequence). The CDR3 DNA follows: TGTGCCAGCCAGGTGGGACAGTCCTACAATGAGCAGTTCTTC. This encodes CASQVGQSYNEQFF.

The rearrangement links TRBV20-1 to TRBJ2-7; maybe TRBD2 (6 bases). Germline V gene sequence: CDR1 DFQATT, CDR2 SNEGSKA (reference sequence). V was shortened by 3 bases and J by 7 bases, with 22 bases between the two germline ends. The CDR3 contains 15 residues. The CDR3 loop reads CSASPSRDFFLEQYF. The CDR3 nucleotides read TGCAGTGCTAGTCCGTCTCGGGACTTTTTTTTAGAGCAGTACTTC.

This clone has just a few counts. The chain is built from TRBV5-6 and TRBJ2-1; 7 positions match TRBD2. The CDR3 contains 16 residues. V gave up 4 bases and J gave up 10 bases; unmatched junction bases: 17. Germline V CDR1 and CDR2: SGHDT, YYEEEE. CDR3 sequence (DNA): TGTGCCAGCAGCCCAGGACTAGTCTTTTCCGCGAGGGAGCAGTTCTTC. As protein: CASSPGLVFSAREQFF.

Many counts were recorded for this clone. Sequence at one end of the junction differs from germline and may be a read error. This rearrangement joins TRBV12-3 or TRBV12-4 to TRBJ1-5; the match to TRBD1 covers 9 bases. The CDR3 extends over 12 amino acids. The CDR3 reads CASKYGTGTPSF. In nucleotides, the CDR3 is TGTGCCAGCAAGTACGGGACAGGGACGCCTTCATTT.

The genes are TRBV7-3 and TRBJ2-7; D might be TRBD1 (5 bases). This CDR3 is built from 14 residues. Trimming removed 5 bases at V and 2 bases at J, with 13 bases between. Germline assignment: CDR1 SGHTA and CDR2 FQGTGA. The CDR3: CASSEKGNPYEQYF. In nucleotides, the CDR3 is TGTGCCAGCAGCGAAAAGGGGAACCCCTACGAGCAGTACTTC.

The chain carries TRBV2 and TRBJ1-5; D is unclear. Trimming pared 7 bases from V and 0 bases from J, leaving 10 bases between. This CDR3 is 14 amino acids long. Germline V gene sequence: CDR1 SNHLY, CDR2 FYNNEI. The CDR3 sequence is CASTRRDSNQPQHF. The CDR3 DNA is TGTGCCAGCACAAGGCGGGATAGCAATCAGCCCCAGCATTTT.

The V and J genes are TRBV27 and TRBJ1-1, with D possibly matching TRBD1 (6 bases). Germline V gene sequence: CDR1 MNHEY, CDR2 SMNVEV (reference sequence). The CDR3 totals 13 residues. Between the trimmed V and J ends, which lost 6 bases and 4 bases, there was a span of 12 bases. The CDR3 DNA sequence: TGTGCCAGCAGCCGTCGACAGGCCACTGAAGCTTTCTTT. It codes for CASSRRQATEAFF.

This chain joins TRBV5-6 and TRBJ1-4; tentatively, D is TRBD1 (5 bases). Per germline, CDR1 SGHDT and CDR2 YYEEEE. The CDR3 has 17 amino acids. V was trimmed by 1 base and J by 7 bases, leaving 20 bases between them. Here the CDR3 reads CASSLRASSGFGEKLFF. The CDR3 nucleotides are TGTGCCAGCAGCTTGAGGGCTTCATCAGGGTTCGGTGAAAAACTGTTTTTT. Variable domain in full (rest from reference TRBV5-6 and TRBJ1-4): DAGVTQSPTHLIKTRGQQVTLRCSPKSGHDTVSWYQQALGQGPQFIFQYYEEEERQRGNFPDRFSGHQFPNYSSELNVNALLLGDSALYLCASSLRASSGFGEKLFFGSGTQLSVL.

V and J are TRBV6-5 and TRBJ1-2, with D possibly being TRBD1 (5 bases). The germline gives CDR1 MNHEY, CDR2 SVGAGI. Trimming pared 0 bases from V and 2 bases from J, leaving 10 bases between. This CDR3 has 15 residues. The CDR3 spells CASSYSMGQNYGYTF. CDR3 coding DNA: TGTGCCAGCAGTTACTCGATGGGGCAGAACTATGGCTACACCTTC.

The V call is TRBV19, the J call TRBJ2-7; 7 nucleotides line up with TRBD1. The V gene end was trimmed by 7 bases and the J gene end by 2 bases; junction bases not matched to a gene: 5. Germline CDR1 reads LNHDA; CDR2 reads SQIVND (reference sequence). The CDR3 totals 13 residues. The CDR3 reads CASKGTATYEQYF. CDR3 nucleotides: TGTGCCAGTAAGGGGACAGCCACCTACGAGCAGTACTTC.

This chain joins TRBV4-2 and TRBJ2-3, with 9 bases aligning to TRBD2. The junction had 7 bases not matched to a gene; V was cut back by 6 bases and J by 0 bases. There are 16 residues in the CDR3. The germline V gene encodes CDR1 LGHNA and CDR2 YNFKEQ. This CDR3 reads CASSKIAGESTDTQYF. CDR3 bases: TGTGCCAGCAGTAAAATAGCGGGAGAAAGCACAGATACGCAGTATTTT.

CDR3 loop: CASSSFAGPYEQYF. As DNA, the CDR3 is TGTGCCAGCAGTTCCTTTGCGGGGCCCTACGAGCAGTACTTC. The J gene is TRBJ2-7, the V gene TRBV27; a possible D gene is TRBD2 (6 bases). The CDR3 covers 14 residues. The V gene lost 4 bases and the J gene lost 2 bases, with 12 bases spanning the gap. Germline loops: CDR1 MNHEY, CDR2 SMNVEV (reference sequence).

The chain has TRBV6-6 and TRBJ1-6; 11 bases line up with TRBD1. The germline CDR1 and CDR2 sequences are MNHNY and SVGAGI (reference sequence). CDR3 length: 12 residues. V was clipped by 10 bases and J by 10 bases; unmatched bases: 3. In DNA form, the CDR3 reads TGTGCCATCGGACAGGGGGCGTCACCCCTCCACTTT. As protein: CAIGQGASPLHF.

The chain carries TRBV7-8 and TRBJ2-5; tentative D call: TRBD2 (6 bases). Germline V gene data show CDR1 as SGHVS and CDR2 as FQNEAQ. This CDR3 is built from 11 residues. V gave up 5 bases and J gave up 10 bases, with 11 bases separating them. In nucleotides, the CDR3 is TGTGCCAGCAGCAATAGCGGTATCCAGTACTTC. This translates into CASSNSGIQYF.

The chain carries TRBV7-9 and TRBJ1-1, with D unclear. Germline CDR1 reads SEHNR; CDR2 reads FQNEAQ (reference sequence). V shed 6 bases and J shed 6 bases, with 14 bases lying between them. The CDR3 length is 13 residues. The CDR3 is CASSIMFGAEAFF. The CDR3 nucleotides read TGTGCCAGCAGTATTATGTTTGGAGCTGAAGCTTTCTTT.

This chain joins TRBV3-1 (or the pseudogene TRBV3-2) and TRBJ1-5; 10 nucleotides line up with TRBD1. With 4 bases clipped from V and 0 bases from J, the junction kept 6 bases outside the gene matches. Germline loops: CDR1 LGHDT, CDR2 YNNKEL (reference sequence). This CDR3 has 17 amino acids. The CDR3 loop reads CASSRDRGLYSNQPQHF. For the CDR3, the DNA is TGTGCCAGCAGCCGGGACAGGGGCCTTTATAGCAATCAGCCCCAGCATTTT.

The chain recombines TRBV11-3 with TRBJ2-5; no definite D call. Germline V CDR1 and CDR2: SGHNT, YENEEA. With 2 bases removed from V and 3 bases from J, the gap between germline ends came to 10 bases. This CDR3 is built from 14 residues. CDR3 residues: CASSLNQNKETQYF. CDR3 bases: TGTGCCAGCAGCTTAAACCAGAACAAAGAGACCCAGTACTTC. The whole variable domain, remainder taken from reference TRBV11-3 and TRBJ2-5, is EAGVVQSPRYKIIEKKQPVAFWCNPISGHNTLYWYLQNLGQGPELLIRYENEEAVDDSQLPKDRFSAERLKGVDSTLKIQPAELGDSAVYLCASSLNQNKETQYFGPGTRLLVL.

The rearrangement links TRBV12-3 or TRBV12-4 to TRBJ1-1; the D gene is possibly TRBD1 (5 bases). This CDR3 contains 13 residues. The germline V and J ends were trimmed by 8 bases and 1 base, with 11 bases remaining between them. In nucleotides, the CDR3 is TGTGCCAGCGGCTTGACAGAGAACACTGAAGCTTTCTTT. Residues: CASGLTENTEAFF.

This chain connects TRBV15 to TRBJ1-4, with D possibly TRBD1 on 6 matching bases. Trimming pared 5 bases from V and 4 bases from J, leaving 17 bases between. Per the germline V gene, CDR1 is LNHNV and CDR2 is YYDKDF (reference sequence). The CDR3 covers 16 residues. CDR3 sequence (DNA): TGTGCCACCAGCCAAGGGGCGGGGGCTTATAATGAAAAACTGTTTTTT. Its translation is CATSQGAGAYNEKLFF.

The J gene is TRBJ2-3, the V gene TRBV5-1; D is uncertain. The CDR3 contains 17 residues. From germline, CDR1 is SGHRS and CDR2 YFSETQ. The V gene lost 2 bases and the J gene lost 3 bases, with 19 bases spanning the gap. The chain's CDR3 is CASSLALVGITTDTQYF. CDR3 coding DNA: TGCGCCAGCAGCTTAGCGTTGGTCGGTATTACGACAGATACGCAGTATTTT. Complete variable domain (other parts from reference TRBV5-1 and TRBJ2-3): KAGVTQTPRYLIKTRGQQVTLSCSPISGHRSVSWYQQTPGQGLQFLFEYFSETQRNKGNFPGRFSGRQFSNSRSEMNVSTLELGDSALYLCASSLALVGITTDTQYFGPGTRLTVL.

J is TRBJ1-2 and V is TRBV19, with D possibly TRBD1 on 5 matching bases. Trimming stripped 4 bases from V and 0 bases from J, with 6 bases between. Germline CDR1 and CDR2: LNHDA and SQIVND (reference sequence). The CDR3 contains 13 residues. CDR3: CASSKTANYGYTF. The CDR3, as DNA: TGTGCCAGTAGTAAGACAGCTAACTATGGCTACACCTTC. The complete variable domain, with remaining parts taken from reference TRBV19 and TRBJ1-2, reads DGGITQSPKYLFRKEGQNVTLSCEQNLNHDAMYWYRQDPGQGLRLIYYSQIVNDFQKGDIAEGYSVSREKKESFPLTVTSAQKNPTAFYLCASSKTANYGYTFGSGTRLTVV.

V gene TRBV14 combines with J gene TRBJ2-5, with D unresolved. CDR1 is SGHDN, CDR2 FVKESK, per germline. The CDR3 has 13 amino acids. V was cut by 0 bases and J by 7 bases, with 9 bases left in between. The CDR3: CASSQDLTRTQYF. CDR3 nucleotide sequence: TGTGCCAGCAGCCAAGATCTAACGCGGACCCAGTACTTC. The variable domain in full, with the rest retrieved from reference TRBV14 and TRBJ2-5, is EAGVTQFPSHSVIEKGQTVTLRCDPISGHDNLYWYRRVMGKEIKFLLHFVKESKQDESGMPNNRFLAERTGGTYSTLKVQPAELEDSGVYFCASSQDLTRTQYFGPGTRLLVL.

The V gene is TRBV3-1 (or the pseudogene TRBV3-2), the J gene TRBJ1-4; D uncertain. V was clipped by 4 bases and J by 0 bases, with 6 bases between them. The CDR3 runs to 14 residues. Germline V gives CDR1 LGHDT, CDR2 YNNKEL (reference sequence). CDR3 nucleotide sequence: TGTGCCAGCAGCCCCGGGACAACTAATGAAAAACTGTTTTTT. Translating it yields CASSPGTTNEKLFF.

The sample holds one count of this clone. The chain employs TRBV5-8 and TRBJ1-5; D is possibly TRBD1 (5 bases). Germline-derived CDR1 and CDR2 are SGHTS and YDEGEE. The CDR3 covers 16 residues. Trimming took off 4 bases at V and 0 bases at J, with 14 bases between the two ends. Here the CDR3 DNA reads TGTGCCAGCAGCCGGACAAAAATTTATAGCAATCAGCCCCAGCATTTT. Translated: CASSRTKIYSNQPQHF.

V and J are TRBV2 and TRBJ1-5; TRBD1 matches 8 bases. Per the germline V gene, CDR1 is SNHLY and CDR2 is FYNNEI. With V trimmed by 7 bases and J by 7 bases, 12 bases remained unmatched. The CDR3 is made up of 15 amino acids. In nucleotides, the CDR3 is TGTGCCAGCAAAGAGGGGACAGGTCTCGGACAGCCCCAGCATTTT. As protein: CASKEGTGLGQPQHF.